This TCR beta chain was found in a study of cytomegalovirus exposure and HLA in healthy donors. The junction had 11 bases not matched to a gene; V was cut back by 6 bases and J by 5 bases. From germline, CDR1 is SGHTA and CDR2 FQGNSA. This CDR3 region has 15 residues. The study, taken as a whole, reports: A later analysis, which compared TCR beta chains of equal frequency, found the HLA-associated ones more clonally expanded. Solely CMV serostatus was available to characterize immune exposure.

As regards this clone: Its antigen is not identified.

PCR employed 60 Vbeta and 13 Jbeta primers. TCRdb's copy holds only in-frame clones and misses some; the assay was immunoSEQ multiplex PCR. The sample contains 120,000 or so clones, around 69% of which appear only once. The material sequenced was PBMCs. The receptor was derived from a woman aged 40 to 55 in good health and CMV-seropositive. This chain connects TRBV7-2 to TRBJ2-5, with 8 bases fitting TRBD1. The CDR3 bases are TGTGCCAGCAGTCCACAGGGGGAGCCTCGGGAGACCCAGTACTTC. This translates into CASSPQGEPRETQYF.